These T cell receptor beta chains were read from a single sample in a study of cytomegalovirus exposure and HLA in healthy donors. The table came from immunoSEQ multiplex PCR; TCRdb's copy has only in-frame clones and leaves some out. Among approximately 68,000 clones, roughly four fifths were seen once, and the ten largest hold about 7.4%. The sequenced sample consisted of PBMCs. These receptors were taken from a young woman in good health and CMV-seropositive. The CDR3 runs from the conserved cysteine through the conserved F or W. Fields, in order: V gene, D gene, J gene, CDR3 protein. A D gene is named only where the DNA matches it firmly.

>TRBV5-1|-|TRBJ1-1
CASSRELRSNTEAFF
>TRBV14|TRBD2|TRBJ2-3
CASSQELAGGSDTQYF
>TRBV4-3|-|TRBJ2-1
CASSQDSGVNEQFF
>TRBV5-4|TRBD2|TRBJ2-7
CASSLGGLAGASYEQYF
>TRBV4-2|-|TRBJ2-1
CASSQDEGRSSYNEQFF
>TRBV9|-|TRBJ2-3
CASSGWGVLTDTQYF
>TRBV14|TRBD1|TRBJ2-7
CASSQSGQIIYEQYF
>TRBV11-1|-|TRBJ1-1
CASSLKVGGGAFF
>TRBV29-1|-|TRBJ2-3
CSVSHKLSTDTQYF
>TRBV6-1|TRBD1|TRBJ1-2
CASLESGGGQGYTF
>TRBV11-1|-|TRBJ2-1
CASSLAGNSYNEQFF
>TRBV28|-|TRBJ1-4
CASSLVGINEKLFF
>TRBV7-9|TRBD1|TRBJ2-6
CASSLFQGAGGANVLTF
>TRBV19|TRBD2|TRBJ2-7
CASRGAGGMDREQYF
>TRBV2|TRBD1|TRBJ2-5
CASRRTGGALETQYF
>TRBV7-2|-|TRBJ2-7
CASSYMGVYEQYF
>TRBV7-2|TRBD1|TRBJ1-3
CASSVTPGQGGNTIYF
>TRBV11-2|TRBD1|TRBJ2-7
CASSVNGQGNYEQYF
>TRBV11-3|TRBD1|TRBJ2-2
CASSLEVRGQGTGELFF
>TRBV29-1|TRBD1|TRBJ2-5
CSVRGQGSQETQYF